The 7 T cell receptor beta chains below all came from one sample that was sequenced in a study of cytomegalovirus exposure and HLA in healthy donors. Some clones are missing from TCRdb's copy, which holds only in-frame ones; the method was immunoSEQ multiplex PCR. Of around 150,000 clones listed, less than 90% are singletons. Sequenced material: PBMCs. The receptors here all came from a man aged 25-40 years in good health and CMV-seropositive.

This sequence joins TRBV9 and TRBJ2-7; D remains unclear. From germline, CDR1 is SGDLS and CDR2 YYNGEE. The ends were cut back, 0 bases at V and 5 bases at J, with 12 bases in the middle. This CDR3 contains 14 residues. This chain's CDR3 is CASSVGSTRDEQYF. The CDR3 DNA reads TGTGCCAGCAGCGTAGGGTCGACTCGCGACGAGCAGTACTTC. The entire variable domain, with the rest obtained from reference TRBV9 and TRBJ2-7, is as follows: DSGVTQTPKHLITATGQRVTLRCSPRSGDLSVYWYQQSLDQGLQFLIQYYNGEERAKGNILERFSAQQFPDLHSELNLSSLELGDSALYFCASSVGSTRDEQYFGPGTRLTVT.

The CDR3 is CASSMYQASGSHEQYF. CDR3 nucleotide sequence: TGTGCCAGTAGTATGTATCAGGCTAGCGGGAGCCACGAGCAGTACTTC. The chain carries TRBV19 and TRBJ2-7; 10 bases fit TRBD2. V lost 3 bases, J lost 5 bases, and 10 bases stayed unmatched. The germline V gene has CDR1 LNHDA and CDR2 SQIVND (reference sequence). The CDR3 runs to 16 residues.

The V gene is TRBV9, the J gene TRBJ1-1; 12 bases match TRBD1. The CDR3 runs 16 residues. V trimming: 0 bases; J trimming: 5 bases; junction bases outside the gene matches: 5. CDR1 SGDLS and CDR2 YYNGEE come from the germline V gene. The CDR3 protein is CASSVEGQGAGTEAFF. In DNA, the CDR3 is TGTGCCAGCAGCGTAGAGGGACAGGGGGCCGGGACTGAAGCTTTCTTT.

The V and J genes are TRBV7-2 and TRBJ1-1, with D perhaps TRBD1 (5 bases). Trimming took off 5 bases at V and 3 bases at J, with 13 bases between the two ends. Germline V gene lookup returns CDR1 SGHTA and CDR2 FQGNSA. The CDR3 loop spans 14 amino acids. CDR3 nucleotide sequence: TGTGCCAGCAGCCCACCAGGGTTAGACACTGAAGCTTTCTTT. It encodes CASSPPGLDTEAFF.

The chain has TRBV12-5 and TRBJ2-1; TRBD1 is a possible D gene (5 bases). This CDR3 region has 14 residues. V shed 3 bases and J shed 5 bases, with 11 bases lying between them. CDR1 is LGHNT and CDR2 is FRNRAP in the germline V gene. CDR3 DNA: TGTGCTAGTGGTTTTGGGGCCGAAAACAATGAGCAGTTCTTC. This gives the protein CASGFGAENNEQFF. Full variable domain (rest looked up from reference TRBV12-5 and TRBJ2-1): DARVTQTPRHKVTEMGQEVTMRCQPILGHNTVFWYRQTMMQGLELLAYFRNRAPLDDSGMPKDRFSAEMPDATLATLKIQPSEPRDSAVYFCASGFGAENNEQFFGPGTRLTVL.

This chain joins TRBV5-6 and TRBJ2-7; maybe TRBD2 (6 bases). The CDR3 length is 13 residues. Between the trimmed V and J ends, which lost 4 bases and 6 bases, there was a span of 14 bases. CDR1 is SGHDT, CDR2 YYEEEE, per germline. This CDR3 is CASSIGLGGEQYF. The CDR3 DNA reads TGTGCCAGCAGCATTGGGTTGGGGGGCGAGCAGTACTTC.

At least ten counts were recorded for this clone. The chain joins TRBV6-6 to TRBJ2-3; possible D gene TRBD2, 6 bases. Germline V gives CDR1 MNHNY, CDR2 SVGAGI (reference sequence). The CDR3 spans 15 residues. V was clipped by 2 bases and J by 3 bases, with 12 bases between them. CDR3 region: CASSYGGTGTDTQYF. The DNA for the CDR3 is TGTGCCAGCAGTTACGGAGGGACGGGGACAGATACGCAGTATTTT.